These T cell receptor beta chains were read from a single sample in a study of beta chain features in type 1 diabetes. Repertoires were generated with immunoSEQ multiplex PCR, while TCRdb's copy carries only in-frame clones and drops some. The sample lists hundreds of thousands of clones; 15% to 20% were seen once. Sequencing was done on a sample of naive CD4+ T cells from blood. The receptors shown here come from a young woman in good health. CDR3s leave out the opening cysteine and the closing phenylalanine or tryptophan.

J gene | V gene | CDR3 protein
TRBJ1-3 | TRBV11-2 | ASSLVIRGAAGNTIY
TRBJ2-1 | TRBV9 | ASSVGARAHVPYNEQF
TRBJ1-2 | TRBV2 | ASSPTGNYGYT
TRBJ1-1 | TRBV10-3 | AIGGLNTEAF
TRBJ2-7 | TRBV4-2 | ASSQEGGLVHEQY
TRBJ2-1 | TRBV11-2 | ASSLPVSAGGYNEQF
TRBJ1-2 | TRBV2 | ASSESWQGGGYT
TRBJ2-3 | TRBV7-3 | ASSPQGARDTQY
TRBJ2-1 | TRBV5-4 | ASSDMGSYNEQF
TRBJ1-3 | TRBV28 | ASSSPGRYSGNTIY